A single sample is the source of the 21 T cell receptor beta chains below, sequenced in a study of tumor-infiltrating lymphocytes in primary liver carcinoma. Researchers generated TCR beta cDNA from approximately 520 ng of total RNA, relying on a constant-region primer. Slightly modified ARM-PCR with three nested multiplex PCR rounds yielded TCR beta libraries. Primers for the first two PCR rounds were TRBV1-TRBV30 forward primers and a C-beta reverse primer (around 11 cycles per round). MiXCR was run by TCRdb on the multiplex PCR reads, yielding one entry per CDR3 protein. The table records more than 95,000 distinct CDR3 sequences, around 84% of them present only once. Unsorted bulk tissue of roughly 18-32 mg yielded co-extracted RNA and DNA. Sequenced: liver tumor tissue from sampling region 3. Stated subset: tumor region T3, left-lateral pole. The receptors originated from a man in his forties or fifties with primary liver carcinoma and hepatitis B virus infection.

The CDR3 reads CASRPGQNVCHEQYF. In DNA, the CDR3 is TGTGCCAGCAGGCCTGGACAGAACGTGTGCCACGAGCAGTACTTC. The chain carries TRBV12-3 or TRBV12-4 and TRBJ2-7; D may be TRBD1 (6 bases). V lost 6 bases and J lost 5, with 20 bases in between. The CDR3 is made up of 15 amino acids.

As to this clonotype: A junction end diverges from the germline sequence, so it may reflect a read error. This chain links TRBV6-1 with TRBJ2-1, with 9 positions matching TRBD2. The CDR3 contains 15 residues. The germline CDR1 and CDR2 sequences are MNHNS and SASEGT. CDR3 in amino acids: CASIEEAGGYNGQFF. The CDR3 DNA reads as TGTGCCAGCATTGAAGAAGCGGGAGGATACAATGGGCAGTTCTTT.

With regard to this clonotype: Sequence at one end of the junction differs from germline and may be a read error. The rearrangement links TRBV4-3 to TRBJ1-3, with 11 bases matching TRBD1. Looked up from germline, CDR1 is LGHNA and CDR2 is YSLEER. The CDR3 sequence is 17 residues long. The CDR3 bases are TGCGCCAGCAGCCAAGCACCGGGACAGGGGGATGGAAACACCTTATATTTT. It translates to CASSQAPGQGDGNTLYF.

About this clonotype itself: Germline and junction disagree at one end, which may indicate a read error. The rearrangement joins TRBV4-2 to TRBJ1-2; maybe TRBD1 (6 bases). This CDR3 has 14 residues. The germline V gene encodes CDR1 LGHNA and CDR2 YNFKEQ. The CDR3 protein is CASSREWTDDGYTF. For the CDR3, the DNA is TGTGCAAGCAGCCGAGAATGGACAGATGATGGTTACACCTTC.

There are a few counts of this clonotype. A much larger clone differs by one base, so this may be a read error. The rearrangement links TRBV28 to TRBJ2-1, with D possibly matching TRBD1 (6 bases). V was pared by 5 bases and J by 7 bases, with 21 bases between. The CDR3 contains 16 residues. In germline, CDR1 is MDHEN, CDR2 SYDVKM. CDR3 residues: CASSPPGERARNEQFF. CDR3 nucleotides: TGTGCCAGCAGTCCCCCAGGGGAGAGGGCGAGGAATGAGCAGTTCTTC.

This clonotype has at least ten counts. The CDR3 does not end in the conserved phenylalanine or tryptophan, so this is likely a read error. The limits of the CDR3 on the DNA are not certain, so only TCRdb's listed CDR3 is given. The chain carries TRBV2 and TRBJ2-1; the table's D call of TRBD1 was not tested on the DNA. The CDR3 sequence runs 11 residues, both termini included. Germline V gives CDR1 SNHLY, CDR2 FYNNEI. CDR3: CASSDRAAASC.

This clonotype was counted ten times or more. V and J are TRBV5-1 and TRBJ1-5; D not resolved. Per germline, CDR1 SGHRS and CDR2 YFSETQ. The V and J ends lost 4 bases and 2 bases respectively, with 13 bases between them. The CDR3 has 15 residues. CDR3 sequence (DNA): TGCGCCAGCAGCCCGGAACCGGGCCGCAATCAGCCCCAGCATTTT. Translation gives CASSPEPGRNQPQHF.

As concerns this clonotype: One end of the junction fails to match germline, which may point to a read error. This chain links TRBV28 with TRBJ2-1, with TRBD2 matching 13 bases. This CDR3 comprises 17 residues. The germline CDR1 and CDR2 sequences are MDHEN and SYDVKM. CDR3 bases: TGTGGCAGCAGTTCCTTCGGGACTAGCGGGACGATTGATGAGCAGTTCTTC. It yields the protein CGSSSFGTSGTIDEQFF.

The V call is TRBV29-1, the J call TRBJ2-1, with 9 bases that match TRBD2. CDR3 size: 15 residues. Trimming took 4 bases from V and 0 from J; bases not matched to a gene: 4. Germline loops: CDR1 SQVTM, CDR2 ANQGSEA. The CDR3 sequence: CSVGLAVGSYNEQFF. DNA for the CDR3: TGCAGCGTTGGACTAGCGGTAGGCTCCTACAATGAGCAGTTCTTC.

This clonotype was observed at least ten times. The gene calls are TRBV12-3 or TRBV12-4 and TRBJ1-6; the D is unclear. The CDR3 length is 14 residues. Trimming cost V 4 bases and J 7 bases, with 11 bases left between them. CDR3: CASSYDSLNSPLHF. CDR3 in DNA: TGTGCCAGCAGTTACGACTCTTTAAATTCACCCCTCCACTTT.

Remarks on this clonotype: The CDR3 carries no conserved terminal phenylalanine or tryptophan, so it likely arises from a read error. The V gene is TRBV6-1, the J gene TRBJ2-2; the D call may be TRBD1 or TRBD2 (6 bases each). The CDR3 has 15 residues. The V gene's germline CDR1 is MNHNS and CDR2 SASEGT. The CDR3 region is CVSRSGGAGTGELFS. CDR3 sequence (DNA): TGTGTCAGCAGGTCCGGGGGCGCGGGTACCGGGGAGCTGTTTTCT.

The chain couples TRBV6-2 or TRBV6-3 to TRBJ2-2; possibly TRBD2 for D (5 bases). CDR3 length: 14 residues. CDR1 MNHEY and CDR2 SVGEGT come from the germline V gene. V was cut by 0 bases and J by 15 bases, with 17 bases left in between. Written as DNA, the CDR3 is TGTGCCAGCAGTTACTCTAGCGACACCGGGATGGTGTTTTTT. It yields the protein CASSYSSDTGMVFF.

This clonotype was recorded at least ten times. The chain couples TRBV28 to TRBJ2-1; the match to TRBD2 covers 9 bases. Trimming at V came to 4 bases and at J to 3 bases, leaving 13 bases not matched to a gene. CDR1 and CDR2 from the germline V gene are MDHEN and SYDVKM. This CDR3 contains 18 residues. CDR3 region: CASSSPSGAGGFYNEQFF. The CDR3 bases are TGTGCCAGCAGTTCCCCCTCGGGGGCGGGAGGGTTCTACAATGAGCAGTTCTTC.

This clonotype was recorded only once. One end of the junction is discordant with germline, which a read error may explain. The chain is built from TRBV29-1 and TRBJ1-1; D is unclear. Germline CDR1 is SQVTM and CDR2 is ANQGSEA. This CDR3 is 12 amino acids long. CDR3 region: CGVITGCTEAFF. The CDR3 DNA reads TGCGGCGTGATAACGGGGTGCACTGAAGCTTTCTTT.

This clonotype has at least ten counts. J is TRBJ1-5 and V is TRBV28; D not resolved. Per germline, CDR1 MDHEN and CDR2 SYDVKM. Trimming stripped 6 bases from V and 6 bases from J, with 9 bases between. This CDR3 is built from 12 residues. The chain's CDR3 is CASRSAGQPQHF. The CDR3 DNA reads TGTGCCAGCAGATCCGCAGGTCAGCCCCAGCATTTT.

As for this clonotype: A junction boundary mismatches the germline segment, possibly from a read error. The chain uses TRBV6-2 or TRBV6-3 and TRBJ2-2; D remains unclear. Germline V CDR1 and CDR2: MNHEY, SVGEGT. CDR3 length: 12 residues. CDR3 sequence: CATSSYTWELFF. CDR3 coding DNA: TGTGCCACCAGCTCATACACCTGGGAGCTGTTTTTT.

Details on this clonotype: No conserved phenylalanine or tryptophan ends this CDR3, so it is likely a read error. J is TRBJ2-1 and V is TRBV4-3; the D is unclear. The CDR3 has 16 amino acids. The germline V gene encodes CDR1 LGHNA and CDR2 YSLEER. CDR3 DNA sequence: TGCGCTCGCAGCCAATTCCCCCCCCCGGCGGACAATGAGCAGTTCTTA. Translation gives CARSQFPPPADNEQFL.

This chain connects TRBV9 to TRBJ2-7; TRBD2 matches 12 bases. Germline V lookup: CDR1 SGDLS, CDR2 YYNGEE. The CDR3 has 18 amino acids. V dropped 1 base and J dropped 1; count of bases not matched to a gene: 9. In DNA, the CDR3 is TGTGCCAGCAGCGTACGACTAGCGGGAGCCTCGAGGTCCTACGAGCAGTACTTC. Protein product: CASSVRLAGASRSYEQYF.

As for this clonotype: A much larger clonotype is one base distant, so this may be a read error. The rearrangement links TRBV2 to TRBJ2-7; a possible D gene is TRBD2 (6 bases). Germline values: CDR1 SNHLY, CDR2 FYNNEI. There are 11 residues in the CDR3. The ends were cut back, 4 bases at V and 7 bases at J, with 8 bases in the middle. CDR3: CASSGAGEQYF. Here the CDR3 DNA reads TGTGCCAGCAGTGGAGCGGGTGAGCAGTACTTC. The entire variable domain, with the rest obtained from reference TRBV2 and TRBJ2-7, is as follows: EPEVTQTPSHQVTQMGQEVILRCVPISNHLYFYWYRQILGQKVEFLVSFYNNEISEKSEIFDDQFSVERPDGSNFTLKIRSTKLEDSAMYFCASSGAGEQYFGPGTRLTVT.

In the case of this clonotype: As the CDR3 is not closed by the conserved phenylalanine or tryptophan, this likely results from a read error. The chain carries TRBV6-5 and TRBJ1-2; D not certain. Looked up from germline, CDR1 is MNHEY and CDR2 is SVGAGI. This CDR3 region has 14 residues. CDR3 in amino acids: CASTYSTQLDGYTL. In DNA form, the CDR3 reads TGCGCCAGCACTTACTCGACGCAGCTAGATGGCTACACCTTA.

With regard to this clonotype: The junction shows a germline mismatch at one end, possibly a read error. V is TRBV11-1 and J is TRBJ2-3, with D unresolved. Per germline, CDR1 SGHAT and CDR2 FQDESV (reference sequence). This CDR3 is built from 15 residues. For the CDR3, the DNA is TGTGCCAGCAGTTTGCCGACGGAGTGCACAGATACGCAATATTTT. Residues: CASSLPTECTDTQYF.